This T cell receptor (beta chain) was identified during a study of cytomegalovirus exposure and HLA in healthy donors. Profiled with immunoSEQ multiplex PCR; TCRdb holds only in-frame clones, not every one. The sample contains about 110,000 clones, 70% to 90% of which appear only once. The CDR3 loop spans 14 amino acids. The germline CDR1 and CDR2 sequences are MNHEY and SVGAGI. J lost 2 bases, V lost 9 bases, and 10 bases had no gene match. The TCR originated in a young woman in good health and CMV-seronegative. The sequencing sample was made of PBMCs. The gene calls are TRBV6-5 and TRBJ2-7; 7 bases match TRBD2. CDR3 in DNA: TGTGCCAGTACTCCTGGGGGGGGGACCTACGAGCAGTACTTC. It encodes CASTPGGGTYEQYF.